Listed below are T cell receptor beta chains from one sample, sequenced in a study of shared clonotypes between healthy human individuals. Here immunoSEQ multiplex PCR was the method, and the copy in TCRdb shows in-frame clones only, minus some. Of approximately 530,000 clones listed, almost 97% were seen once; the top ten hold about 0.064%. Sequenced: naive CD4+ T cells sorted from blood. These receptors originate from a woman in her 30s in good health. The CDR3 runs from the conserved cysteine through the conserved F or W. Each record gives: V gene, D gene, J gene, CDR3 protein, CDR3 DNA. D genes are given only for firm matches.

TRBV6-5	NA	TRBJ2-1	CANLCGNNEQFF	TGTGCCAACCTATGCGGAAACAATGAGCAGTTCTTC
TRBV5-1	NA	TRBJ2-7	CASSLDLSGRGEQYF	TGCGCCAGCAGCTTGGACTTGAGCGGCCGAGGCGAGCAGTACTTC
TRBV2	TRBD2	TRBJ2-7	CASSDPAGARYEQYF	TGTGCCAGCAGTGACCCAGCGGGAGCGAGGTACGAGCAGTACTTC
TRBV19	NA	TRBJ2-7	CASSRAGAGEDEQYF	TGTGCCAGTAGTCGGGCTGGGGCAGGAGAAGACGAGCAGTACTTC
TRBV19	NA	TRBJ2-7	CASSMGIRGKQYF	TGTGCCAGTAGTATGGGCATCCGCGGTAAGCAGTACTTC
TRBV7-6	NA	TRBJ2-7	CASSLYHEQYF	TGTGCCAGCAGCTTATACCACGAGCAGTACTTC
TRBV18	TRBD1	TRBJ2-1	CASLNPRQGRYNEQFF	TGTGCCAGCCTGAACCCAAGACAGGGACGCTACAATGAGCAGTTCTTC
TRBV5-1	NA	TRBJ2-1	CASTQAAASSYNEQFF	TGCGCCAGCACTCAGGCGGCGGCTAGCTCCTACAATGAGCAGTTCTTC
TRBV14	NA	TRBJ2-5	CASSQDLSETQYF	TGTGCCAGCAGCCAAGATCTCTCGGAGACCCAGTACTTC
TRBV11-2	NA	TRBJ2-7	CASSLRGANGYEQYF	TGTGCCAGCAGCTTGCGAGGGGCGAACGGTTACGAGCAGTACTTC
TRBV10-3	NA	TRBJ2-7	CAIAWGTIYEQYF	TGTGCCATCGCGTGGGGTACTATCTACGAGCAGTACTTC
TRBV7-9	NA	TRBJ2-1	CASSLTPDTYNEQFF	TGTGCCAGCAGCTTAACCCCTGATACCTACAATGAGCAGTTCTTC
TRBV2	TRBD1	TRBJ2-5	CASKPSTGSQETQYF	TGTGCCAGCAAACCATCGACAGGGTCCCAAGAGACCCAGTACTTC